These 32 T cell receptor beta chains were all obtained from the same sample, sequenced in a study of OX40 agonist ivuxolimab in advanced cancers. Measured with immunoSEQ multiplex PCR; TCRdb has only the in-frame clones, and not every one. The table lists around 39,000 clones, 82% of them singletons. Sequenced material: CD4+ or CD8+ T cells sorted from blood, taken in a trial of the OX40 agonist ivuxolimab. The receptors derive from an adult with an advanced solid tumor such as melanoma, head and neck, liver or kidney cancer.

V and J are TRBV5-6 and TRBJ1-1; maybe TRBD1 (6 bases). The CDR3 consists of 17 residues. Deletions cut 4 bases from V and 3 bases from J, with 22 bases between. Germline values: CDR1 SGHDT, CDR2 YYEEEE. CDR3 nucleotide sequence: TGTGCCAGCAGCGAGAAGAGGGGGTGGAGAAGGTACACTGAAGCTTTCTTT. Translated: CASSEKRGWRRYTEAFF.

This clone has only one observation. V and J are TRBV6-5 and TRBJ2-1, with 11 bases fitting TRBD2. The CDR3 sequence is 15 residues long. The V gene's germline CDR1 is MNHEY and CDR2 SVGAGI. V trimming: 5 bases; J trimming: 9 bases; junction bases outside the gene matches: 9. The CDR3, as DNA: TGTGCCAGCAGTCCTCTAGCGGGGGGCGACGGTGAGCAGTTCTTC. It specifies CASSPLAGGDGEQFF.

The chain carries TRBV5-5 and TRBJ2-7, with a tentative D call TRBD2 (6 bases). Trimming stripped 2 bases from V and 6 bases from J, with 24 bases between. Germline V gives CDR1 SGHKS, CDR2 YYEKEE (reference sequence). This CDR3 has 17 residues. Here the CDR3 reads CASSFIGGTQGSIEQYF. As DNA, the CDR3 is TGTGCCAGCAGCTTCATTGGCGGGACTCAGGGTTCCATCGAGCAGTACTTC. Together with reference TRBV5-5 and TRBJ2-7, the CDR3 gives the full variable domain: DAGVTQSPTHLIKTRGQQVTLRCSPISGHKSVSWYQQVLGQGPQFIFQYYEKEERGRGNFPDRFSARQFPNYSSELNVNALLLGDSALYLCASSFIGGTQGSIEQYFGPGTRLTVT.

This sequence joins TRBV18 and TRBJ2-1; no definite D call. The CDR3 runs to 12 residues. Trimming pared 1 base from V and 8 bases from J, leaving 6 bases between. Germline V gives CDR1 KGHSH, CDR2 LQKENI. The CDR3 loop is CASSPQADEQFF. Here the CDR3 DNA reads TGTGCCAGCTCACCACAGGCGGATGAGCAGTTCTTC.

The table lists this clone with a few counts. CDR3 sequence: CASKSTGVKETQYF. CDR3 coding DNA: TGTGCCAGCAAAAGTACAGGGGTAAAGGAGACCCAGTACTTC. This chain connects TRBV7-2 to TRBJ2-5, with 7 bases aligning to TRBD1. Germline V CDR1 and CDR2: SGHTA, FQGNSA. CDR3 length: 14 amino acids. Trimming took 7 bases from V and 5 from J; bases not matched to a gene: 10.

CDR3 coding DNA: TGTGCCAGCTCATACCGGGACAGGGGGAGATCACCCCTCCACTTT. This translates into CASSYRDRGRSPLHF. The rearrangement uses TRBV2 and TRBJ1-6; 11 bases map to TRBD1. This CDR3 comprises 15 residues. V was pared by 8 bases and J by 10 bases, with 10 bases of the junction left unmatched. Germline CDR1 reads SNHLY; CDR2 reads FYNNEI.

The V and J genes are TRBV18 and TRBJ1-5, with D possibly TRBD1 on 5 matching bases. Germline CDR1 KGHSH, CDR2 LQKENI. V gave up 6 bases and J gave up 1 base, with 13 bases separating them. There are 15 residues in the CDR3. DNA of the CDR3: TGTGCCAGCTCTACCGGGTGGGGGAGCAATCAGCCCCAGCATTTT. Translation: CASSTGWGSNQPQHF.

The chain has TRBV7-9 and TRBJ2-2; TRBD1 agrees at 7 bases. The CDR3 has 15 residues. J was trimmed by 3 bases and V by 5 bases; bases with no gene match: 6. Germline V gene data show CDR1 as SEHNR and CDR2 as FQNEAQ (reference sequence). CDR3 nucleotide sequence: TGTGCCAGCAGCATTACAGGGGTGGACACCGGGGAGCTGTTTTTT. As protein: CASSITGVDTGELFF.

This chain connects TRBV5-1 to TRBJ2-5; TRBD1 aligns across 9 bases. J lost 0 bases, V lost 2 bases, and 8 bases had no gene match. The germline V gene has CDR1 SGHRS and CDR2 YFSETQ. The CDR3 sequence is 17 residues long. The CDR3 here is CASSFGRDRVYQETQYF. The CDR3 bases are TGCGCCAGCAGCTTCGGCCGGGACAGGGTGTACCAAGAGACCCAGTACTTC.

The chain recombines TRBV9 with TRBJ1-4; tentative D call: TRBD1 (5 bases). Trimming removed 2 bases from V and 12 bases from J, with 14 bases in between. This CDR3 spans 13 amino acids. CDR1 and CDR2 from the germline V gene are SGDLS and YYNGEE. Written as DNA, the CDR3 is TGTGCCAGCAGCGTCGGAGTAGGACACGAACTGTTTTTT. Amino acids: CASSVGVGHELFF.

The chain employs TRBV7-9 and TRBJ2-4; 8 nucleotides align to TRBD1. V was clipped by 2 bases and J by 3 bases; unmatched bases: 12. The CDR3 is made up of 18 amino acids. Per the germline V gene, CDR1 is SEHNR and CDR2 is FQNEAQ (reference sequence). This CDR3 is CASSLPTPDRVVKNIQYF. Written as DNA, the CDR3 is TGTGCCAGCAGCTTACCTACCCCGGACAGGGTTGTCAAAAACATTCAGTACTTC.

This sequence joins TRBV29-1 and TRBJ2-1; TRBD2 might be the D (5 bases). The CDR3 has 10 residues. The V end was cut by 7 bases, the J end by 7 bases, with 8 bases between. Germline lookup yields CDR1 SQVTM and CDR2 ANQGSEA. CDR3 nucleotides: TGCAGCGCCGGAGGTAATGAGCAGTTCTTC. Amino acid sequence: CSAGGNEQFF.

The J gene is TRBJ2-1, the V gene TRBV5-4, with D maybe TRBD2 (6 bases). The V end lost 0 bases, the J end lost 7 bases, and 14 bases lay between the germline ends. Germline lookup yields CDR1 SGHNT and CDR2 YYREEE (reference sequence). The CDR3 loop spans 15 amino acids. The CDR3 DNA reads TGTGCCAGCAGCTTGGGCCCCCGGCGGGAAAATGAGCAGTTCTTC. Translated, it gives CASSLGPRRENEQFF. Full variable domain (outside the CDR3, taken from reference TRBV5-4 and TRBJ2-1): ETGVTQSPTHLIKTRGQQVTLRCSSQSGHNTVSWYQQALGQGPQFIFQYYREEENGRGNFPPRFSGLQFPNYSSELNVNALELDDSALYLCASSLGPRRENEQFFGPGTRLTVL.

This clone has a single count. The J gene is TRBJ2-5, the V gene TRBV9; the match to TRBD2 covers 7 bases. With V trimmed by 7 bases and J by 4 bases, 19 bases remained unmatched. CDR3 length: 17 amino acids. Germline-derived CDR1 and CDR2 are SGDLS and YYNGEE. CDR3 coding DNA: TGTGCCAGCGGCGGCGTCGGGTCGGGTGGACTAGGAGAGACCCAGTACTTC. This sequence encodes CASGGVGSGGLGETQYF.

This CDR3 reads CASSFDPSGYNEQFF. The CDR3 region has the DNA TGTGCCAGCAGCTTCGACCCGTCCGGCTACAATGAGCAGTTCTTC. The chain couples TRBV7-2 to TRBJ2-1; D is undetermined. V was cut by 3 bases and J by 3 bases, with 12 bases left in between. Per the germline V gene, CDR1 is SGHTA and CDR2 is FQGNSA. CDR3 length: 15 residues.

CDR3 sequence: CASSRRQGRNEQFF. DNA for the CDR3: TGCGCCAGCAGTCGGAGACAGGGGAGAAATGAGCAGTTCTTC. This sequence joins TRBV10-2 and TRBJ2-1; 8 positions agree with TRBD1. Germline V gene lookup returns CDR1 WSHSY and CDR2 SAAADI. V dropped 5 bases and J dropped 7; count of bases not matched to a gene: 7. The CDR3 totals 14 residues.

The chain has TRBV2 and TRBJ1-1, with 11 positions matching TRBD1. The trim removed 4 bases at V and 5 bases at J, leaving 3 bases unmatched. The CDR3 contains 14 residues. Germline CDR1 and CDR2: SNHLY and FYNNEI. The CDR3 loop is CASSVGTGGTEAFF. CDR3 DNA sequence: TGTGCCAGCAGTGTCGGGACAGGGGGAACTGAAGCTTTCTTT.

The chain uses TRBV18 and TRBJ1-2; D is unresolved. Trimming pared 0 bases from V and 4 bases from J, leaving 12 bases between. This CDR3 is 15 amino acids long. In germline, CDR1 is KGHSH, CDR2 LQKENI. The CDR3 DNA sequence: TGTGCCAGCTCACCACCTAACGGCCAGTTCTATGGCTACACCTTC. Translation: CASSPPNGQFYGYTF.

V usage is TRBV9 and J usage is TRBJ1-6, with a possible D match to TRBD1 (5 bases). The CDR3 sequence is 15 residues long. V was cut by 4 bases and J by 2 bases, with 10 bases left in between. CDR1 is SGDLS, CDR2 YYNGEE, per germline. The CDR3 sequence: CASSPRQTYNSPLHF. The CDR3 nucleotides read TGTGCCAGCAGCCCCCGACAGACCTATAATTCACCCCTCCACTTT.

The chain couples TRBV12-2 to TRBJ1-3. TRBV12-2 constitutes a pseudogene. The CDR3 runs to 12 residues. Written as DNA, the CDR3 is TGTGCAAGCCGCGGGGCTGGAAACACCATATATTTT. Encoded protein: CASRGAGNTIYF.

The chain joins TRBV5-1 to TRBJ2-5, with 7 bases lining up with TRBD1. Germline V gene sequence: CDR1 SGHRS, CDR2 YFSETQ. Trimming at V came to 4 bases and at J to 2 bases, leaving 5 bases not matched to a gene. The CDR3 spans 14 residues. The DNA for the CDR3 is TGCGCCAGCAGCCCACCGGGACAGCAAGAGACCCAGTACTTC. It translates to CASSPPGQQETQYF.

The gene calls are TRBV2 and TRBJ2-5; the D gene is possibly TRBD2 (6 bases). Germline CDR1 is SNHLY and CDR2 is FYNNEI. The length of the CDR3 is 16 residues. V lost 7 bases to trimming and J lost 0 bases, with 18 bases between them. Here the CDR3 reads CASNGVRDSYQETQYF. The CDR3 nucleotides are TGTGCCAGCAACGGAGTCCGGGACTCGTACCAAGAGACCCAGTACTTC. Full variable domain (outside the CDR3, taken from reference TRBV2 and TRBJ2-5): EPEVTQTPSHQVTQMGQEVILRCVPISNHLYFYWYRQILGQKVEFLVSFYNNEISEKSEIFDDQFSVERPDGSNFTLKIRSTKLEDSAMYFCASNGVRDSYQETQYFGPGTRLLVL.

This chain links TRBV5-8 with TRBJ2-7; 8 bases are shared with TRBD1. V lost 0 bases, J lost 3 bases, and 5 bases stayed unmatched. CDR3 length equals 15 residues. Germline V lookup: CDR1 SGHTS, CDR2 YDEGEE. CDR3 protein: CASSLGGQDFYEQYF. CDR3 nucleotides: TGTGCCAGCAGCTTGGGGGGACAGGACTTCTACGAGCAGTACTTC.

The V and J genes are TRBV12-5 and TRBJ2-5; 7 bases fit TRBD1. CDR1 LGHNT and CDR2 FRNRAP come from the germline V gene. V trimming: 3 bases; J trimming: 4 bases; junction bases outside the gene matches: 5. CDR3 size: 14 residues. In DNA form, the CDR3 reads TGTGCTAGTGGTTTCATCGACAGGGTAGAGACCCAGTACTTC. Translation: CASGFIDRVETQYF.

J is TRBJ2-3 and V is TRBV6-5; 12 bases are shared with TRBD2. The germline V gene has CDR1 MNHEY and CDR2 SVGAGI. V lost 6 bases and J lost 4; bases outside the gene matches: 5. There are 15 residues in the CDR3. This chain's CDR3 is CASRPSGGAADTQYF. The DNA for the CDR3 is TGTGCCAGCAGGCCTAGCGGGGGGGCCGCAGATACGCAGTATTTT.

V gene TRBV30 combines with J gene TRBJ1-5; D is perhaps TRBD1 (6 bases). The ends were cut back, 2 bases at V and 0 bases at J, with 11 bases in the middle. CDR1 and CDR2 (germline): GTSNPN, SVGIG (reference sequence). The CDR3 runs to 15 residues. The CDR3 here is CAWSFEDSSNQPQHF. CDR3 DNA sequence: TGTGCCTGGAGTTTTGAGGACAGTAGCAATCAGCCCCAGCATTTT.

V is TRBV7-9 and J is TRBJ2-7; 9 bases map to TRBD1. CDR3 length: 15 amino acids. V trimming: 4 bases; J trimming: 2 bases; junction bases outside the gene matches: 6. The germline CDR1 and CDR2 sequences are SEHNR and FQNEAQ (reference sequence). CDR3 DNA sequence: TGTGCCAGCAGCTCCCTCGGGACAGGGACCTACGAGCAGTACTTC. Translating gives CASSSLGTGTYEQYF.

The chain is built from TRBV6-5 and TRBJ2-7, with 8 bases identical to TRBD1. Germline CDR1 is MNHEY and CDR2 is SVGAGI. The CDR3 is made up of 16 amino acids. The junction had 10 bases not matched to a gene; V was cut back by 4 bases and J by 2 bases. CDR3: CASSSGDRTGTYEQYF. CDR3 coding DNA: TGTGCCAGCAGTTCTGGCGATAGGACAGGGACCTACGAGCAGTACTTC.

The V and J genes are TRBV10-1 and TRBJ2-2, with 7 bases identical to TRBD2. The CDR3 runs 15 residues. Germline trimming cut 8 bases from V and 6 bases from J; bases unmatched to any gene: 12. CDR1 and CDR2 from the germline V gene are WNHNN and SYGVQD (reference sequence). Here the CDR3 reads CASGNSRGYSGELFF. As DNA, the CDR3 is TGCGCCAGCGGAAATTCGCGGGGGTACTCCGGGGAGCTGTTTTTT.

The chain uses TRBV2 and TRBJ1-3, with TRBD1 as a possible D gene (5 bases). This CDR3 spans 16 amino acids. The germline V gene has CDR1 SNHLY and CDR2 FYNNEI. V gave up 7 bases and J gave up 2 bases, with 18 bases separating them. CDR3 region: CASIATSLGAGNTIYF. CDR3 nucleotide sequence: TGTGCCAGCATCGCCACCTCTTTAGGGGCTGGAAACACCATATATTTT.

V usage is TRBV9 and J usage is TRBJ1-1; the D gene is possibly TRBD1 (6 bases). This CDR3 comprises 13 residues. The V end lost 3 bases, the J end lost 4 bases, and 10 bases lay between the germline ends. In germline, CDR1 is SGDLS, CDR2 YYNGEE. The CDR3 nucleotides are TGTGCCAGCAGCGCAGGGGTAGGCACTGAAGCTTTCTTT. Its translation: CASSAGVGTEAFF.

J is TRBJ1-2 and V is TRBV30; TRBD1 agrees at 8 bases. Germline trimming cut 4 bases from V and 3 bases from J; bases unmatched to any gene: 4. Germline values: CDR1 GTSNPN, CDR2 SVGIG (reference sequence). The CDR3 has 13 amino acids. The CDR3 reads CAWNAGGHYGYTF. CDR3 DNA sequence: TGTGCCTGGAACGCAGGGGGCCACTATGGCTACACCTTC. The full variable domain, with the rest looked up from reference TRBV30 and TRBJ1-2, is SQTIHQWPATLVQPVGSPLSLECTVEGTSNPNLYWYRQAAGRGLQLLFYSVGIGQISSEVPQNLSASRPQDRQFILSSKKLLLSDSGFYLCAWNAGGHYGYTFGSGTRLTVV.